This T cell receptor beta chain was profiled in a study of cytomegalovirus exposure and HLA in healthy donors. Overall study results and limits: An observed cluster of highly shared sequence variants was recorded as a likely sequencing artifact. Across HLA loci, a later analysis found differing TCR association rates, with DRB1 most and HLA-C fewest.

The PCR contained 60 Vbeta and 13 Jbeta primers. Libraries were prepared by immunoSEQ multiplex PCR; TCRdb keeps only in-frame clonotypes and omits some of them. Among about 180,000 clones listed, 70% to 85% were seen once. CDR1 and CDR2 from the germline V gene are SGHRS and YFSETQ. The CDR3 spans 14 residues. Concerning this clone itself: The antigen is not known.

The sample consisted of PBMCs. The source of this sequence is a girl aged 2-15 years in good health and CMV-seropositive. The chain carries TRBV5-1 and TRBJ2-5; possible D gene TRBD2, 6 bases. The better agreement between TRBJ2-7 and the DNA end casts doubt on the J call. The CDR3 coding sequence is TGCGCCAGCAGCCCTACGACTAGCTCCTACGAGCAGTACTTC. Amino acids: CASSPTTSSYEQYF.